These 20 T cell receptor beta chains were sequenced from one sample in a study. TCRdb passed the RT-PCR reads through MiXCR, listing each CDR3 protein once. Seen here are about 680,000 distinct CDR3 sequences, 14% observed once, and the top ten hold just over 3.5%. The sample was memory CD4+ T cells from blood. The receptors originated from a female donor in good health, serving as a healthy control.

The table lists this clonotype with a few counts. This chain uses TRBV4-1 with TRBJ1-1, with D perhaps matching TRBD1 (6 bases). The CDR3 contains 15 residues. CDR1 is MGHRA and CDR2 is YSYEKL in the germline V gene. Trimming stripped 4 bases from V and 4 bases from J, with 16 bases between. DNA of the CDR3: TGCGCCAGCAGCCTGACCGAGGCACAGGGCACTGAAGCTTTCTTT. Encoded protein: CASSLTEAQGTEAFF.

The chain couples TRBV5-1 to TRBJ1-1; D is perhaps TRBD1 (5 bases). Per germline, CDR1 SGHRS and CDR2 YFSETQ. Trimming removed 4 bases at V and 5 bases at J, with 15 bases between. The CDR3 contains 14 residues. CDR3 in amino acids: CASSVAVGRTEAFF. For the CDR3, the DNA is TGCGCCAGCAGCGTGGCGGTGGGGCGGACTGAAGCTTTCTTT.

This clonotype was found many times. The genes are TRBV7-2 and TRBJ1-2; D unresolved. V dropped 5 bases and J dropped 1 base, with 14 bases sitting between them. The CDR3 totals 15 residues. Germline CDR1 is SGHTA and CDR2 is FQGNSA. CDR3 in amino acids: CASSAIGGSNYGYTF. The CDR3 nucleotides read TGTGCCAGCAGCGCCATTGGCGGGAGTAACTATGGCTACACCTTC.

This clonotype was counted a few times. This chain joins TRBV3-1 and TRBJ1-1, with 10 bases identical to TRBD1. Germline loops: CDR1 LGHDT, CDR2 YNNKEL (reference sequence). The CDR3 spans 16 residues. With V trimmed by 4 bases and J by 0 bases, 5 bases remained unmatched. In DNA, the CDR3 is TGTGCCAGCAGCCTAGGGACAGGGGAGATGAACACTGAAGCTTTCTTT. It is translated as CASSLGTGEMNTEAFF.

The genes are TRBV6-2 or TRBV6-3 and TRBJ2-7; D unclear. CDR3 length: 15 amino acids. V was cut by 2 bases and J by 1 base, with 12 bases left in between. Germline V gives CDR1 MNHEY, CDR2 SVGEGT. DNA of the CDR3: TGTGCCAGCAGTTACCTCCTGGCAGCTTCCTACGAGCAGTACTTC. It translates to CASSYLLAASYEQYF.

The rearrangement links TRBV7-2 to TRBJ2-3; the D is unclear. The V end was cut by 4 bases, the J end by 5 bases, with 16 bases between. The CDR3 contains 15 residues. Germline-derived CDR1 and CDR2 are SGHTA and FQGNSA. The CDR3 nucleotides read TGTGCCAGCAGCTCCTTTGGGCTCCGGTTAGATACGCAGTATTTT. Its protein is CASSSFGLRLDTQYF.

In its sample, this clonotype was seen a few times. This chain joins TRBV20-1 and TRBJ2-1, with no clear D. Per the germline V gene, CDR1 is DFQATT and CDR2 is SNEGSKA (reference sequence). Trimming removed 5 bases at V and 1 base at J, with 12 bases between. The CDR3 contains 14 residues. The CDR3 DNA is TGCAGTGCTGCTCCGTTCGGTTCCTACAATGAGCAGTTCTTC. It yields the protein CSAAPFGSYNEQFF.

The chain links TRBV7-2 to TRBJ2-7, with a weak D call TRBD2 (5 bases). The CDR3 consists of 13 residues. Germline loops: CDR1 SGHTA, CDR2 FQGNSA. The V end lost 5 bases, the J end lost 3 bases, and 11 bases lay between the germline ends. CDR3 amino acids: CASSQTRIYEQYF. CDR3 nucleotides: TGTGCCAGCAGCCAAACTAGGATCTACGAGCAGTACTTC.

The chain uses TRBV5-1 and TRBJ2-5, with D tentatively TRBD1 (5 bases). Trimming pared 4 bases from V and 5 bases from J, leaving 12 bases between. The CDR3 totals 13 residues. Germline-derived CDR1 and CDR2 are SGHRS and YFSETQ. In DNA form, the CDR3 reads TGCGCCAGCAGCCCCGGACATGATGAGACCCAGTACTTC. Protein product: CASSPGHDETQYF.

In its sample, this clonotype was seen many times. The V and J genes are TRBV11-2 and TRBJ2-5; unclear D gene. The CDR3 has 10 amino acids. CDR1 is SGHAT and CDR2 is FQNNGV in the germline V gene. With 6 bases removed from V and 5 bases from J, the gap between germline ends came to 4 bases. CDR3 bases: TGTGCCAGCAGGCGGGAGACCCAGTACTTC. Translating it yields CASRRETQYF.

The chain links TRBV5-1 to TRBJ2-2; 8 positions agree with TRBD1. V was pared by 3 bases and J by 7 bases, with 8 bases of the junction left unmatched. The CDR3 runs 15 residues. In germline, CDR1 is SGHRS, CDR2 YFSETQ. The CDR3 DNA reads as TGCGCCAGCAGCTCCCCCCAGGGGGCGAGCGGGGAGCTGTTTTTT. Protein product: CASSSPQGASGELFF. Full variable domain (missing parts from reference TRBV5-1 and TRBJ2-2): KAGVTQTPRYLIKTRGQQVTLSCSPISGHRSVSWYQQTPGQGLQFLFEYFSETQRNKGNFPGRFSGRQFSNSRSEMNVSTLELGDSALYLCASSSPQGASGELFFGEGSRLTVL.

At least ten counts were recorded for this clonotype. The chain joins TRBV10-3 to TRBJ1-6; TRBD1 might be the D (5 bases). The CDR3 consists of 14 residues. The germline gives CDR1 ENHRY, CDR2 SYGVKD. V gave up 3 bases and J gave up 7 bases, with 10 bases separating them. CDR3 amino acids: CAISDGQRNSPLHF. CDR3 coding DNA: TGTGCCATCAGTGATGGACAAAGAAATTCACCCCTCCACTTT.

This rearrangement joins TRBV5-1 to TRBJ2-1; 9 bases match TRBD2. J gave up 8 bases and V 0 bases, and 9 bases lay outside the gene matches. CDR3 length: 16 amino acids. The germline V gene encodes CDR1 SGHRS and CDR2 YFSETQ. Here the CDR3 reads CASSLDSGRVVDEQFF. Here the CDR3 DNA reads TGCGCCAGCAGCTTGGATAGCGGGAGAGTTGTCGATGAGCAGTTCTTC.

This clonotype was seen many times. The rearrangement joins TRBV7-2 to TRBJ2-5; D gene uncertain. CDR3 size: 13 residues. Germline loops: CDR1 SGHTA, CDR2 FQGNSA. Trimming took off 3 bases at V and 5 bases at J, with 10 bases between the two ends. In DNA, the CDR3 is TGTGCCAGCAGCTTGGACCCAGTGGAGACCCAGTACTTC. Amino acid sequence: CASSLDPVETQYF.

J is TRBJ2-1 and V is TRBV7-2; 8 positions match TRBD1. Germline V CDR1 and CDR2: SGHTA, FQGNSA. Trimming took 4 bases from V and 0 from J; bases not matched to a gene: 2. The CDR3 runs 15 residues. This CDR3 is CASSSDRASYNEQFF. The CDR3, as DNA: TGTGCCAGCAGCTCGGACAGGGCCTCCTACAATGAGCAGTTCTTC.

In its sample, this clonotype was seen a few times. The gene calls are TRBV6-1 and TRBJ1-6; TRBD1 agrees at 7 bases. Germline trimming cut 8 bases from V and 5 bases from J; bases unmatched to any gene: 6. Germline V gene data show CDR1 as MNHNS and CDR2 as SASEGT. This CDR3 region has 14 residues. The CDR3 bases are TGTGCCAGCGGGGGGACAGCGGATAATTCACCCCTCCACTTT. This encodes CASGGTADNSPLHF.

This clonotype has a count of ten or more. DNA of the CDR3: TGCAGTGCTAGAGATCTGGGACAAAAAGAGACCCAGTACTTC. As protein: CSARDLGQKETQYF. The chain employs TRBV20-1 and TRBJ2-5; D perhaps matches TRBD1 (6 bases). This CDR3 contains 14 residues. The V gene lost 0 bases and the J gene lost 3 bases, with 11 bases spanning the gap. Germline V gene data show CDR1 as DFQATT and CDR2 as SNEGSKA (reference sequence).

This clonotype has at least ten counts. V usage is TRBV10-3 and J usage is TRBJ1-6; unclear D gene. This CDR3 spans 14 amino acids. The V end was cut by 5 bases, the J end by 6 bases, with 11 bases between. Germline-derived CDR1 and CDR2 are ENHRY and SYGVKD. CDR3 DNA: TGTGCCATCAGTAGGGATTTGGGTAATTCACCCCTCCACTTT. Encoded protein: CAISRDLGNSPLHF.

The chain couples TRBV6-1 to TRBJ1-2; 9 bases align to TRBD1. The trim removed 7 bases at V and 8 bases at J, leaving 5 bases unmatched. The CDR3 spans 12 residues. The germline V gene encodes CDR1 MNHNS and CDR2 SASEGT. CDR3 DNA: TGTGCCAGCATAAGGGACAGGGACGGCTACACCTTC. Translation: CASIRDRDGYTF.

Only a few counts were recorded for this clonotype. Here the CDR3 DNA reads TGTGCCAGATATGCTCTTAGCGGATGCTCCTACGAGCAGTACTTC. Its translation is CARYALSGCSYEQYF. The chain joins TRBV27 to TRBJ2-7; perhaps TRBD2 as D (6 bases). Germline V gene sequence: CDR1 MNHEY, CDR2 SMNVEV (reference sequence). V lost 9 bases, J lost 0 bases, and 18 bases lay in between. The CDR3 totals 15 residues.